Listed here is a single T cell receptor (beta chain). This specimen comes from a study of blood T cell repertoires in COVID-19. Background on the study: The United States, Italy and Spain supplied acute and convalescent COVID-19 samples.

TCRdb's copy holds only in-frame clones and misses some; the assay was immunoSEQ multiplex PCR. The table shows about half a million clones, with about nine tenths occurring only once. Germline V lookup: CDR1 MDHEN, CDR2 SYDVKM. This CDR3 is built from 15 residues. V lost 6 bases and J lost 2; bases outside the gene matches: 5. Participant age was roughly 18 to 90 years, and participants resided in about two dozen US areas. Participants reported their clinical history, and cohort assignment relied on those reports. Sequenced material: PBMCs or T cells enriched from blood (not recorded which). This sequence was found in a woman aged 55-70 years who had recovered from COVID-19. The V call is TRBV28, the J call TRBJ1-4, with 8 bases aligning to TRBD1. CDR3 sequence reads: CASRTTGGTNEKLFF. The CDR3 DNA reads TGTGCCAGCAGAACAACAGGGGGGACTAATGAAAAACTGTTTTTT.